This entry describes one T cell receptor beta chain. These data belong to a study of T cell changes during pregnancy in multiple sclerosis. The protocol was immunoSEQ multiplex PCR, while the TCRdb copy is restricted to in-frame clones and leaves out a portion. The data show about 64,000 clones, with approximately 92% seen just once and roughly 1.3% held by the top ten. V lost 6 bases and J 5 bases, leaving 13 bases between the germline ends. Germline loops: CDR1 MDHEN, CDR2 SYDVKM. The CDR3 runs to 13 residues. The sequence was collected from a female donor with multiple sclerosis, enrolled in a pregnancy study. The chain carries TRBV28 and TRBJ1-1; TRBD1 is a possible D gene (6 bases). The sequencing used peripheral blood, collected in the second trimester of pregnancy. The CDR3: CASRRRGGTEAFF. The CDR3 DNA reads as TGTGCCAGCAGGAGGAGGGGGGGGACTGAAGCTTTCTTT.